Listed below are T cell receptor beta chains from one sample, sequenced in a study of molecular identifiers for immune sequencing clone quantification. MiXCR was run by TCRdb on the PCR reads, yielding one entry per CDR3 protein. The repertoire has about 510,000 distinct CDR3 sequences, roughly 24% of them found once; the top ten carry under 0.85%. Sequenced sample: naive CD8+ T cells from blood, with Jurkat cell RNA spiked in. Receptor source: a human donor in good health. Some libraries in this study had Jurkat cell RNA spiked in. Both conserved end residues are part of each CDR3. D genes are given only for firm matches. The size entry is marked missing in some rows and otherwise reads once, few, many or a size class.

clone_size: few
j_call: TRBJ1-5
v_call: TRBV6-1
d_call: TRBD1
cdr3_aa: CASRSGTGFSNQPQHF
cdr3_nt: TGTGCCAGCAGATCCGGGACAGGGTTTAGCAATCAGCCCCAGCATTTT

clone_size: many
j_call: TRBJ1-1
v_call: TRBV6-2/TRBV6-3
d_call: .
cdr3_aa: CASSYARSEAFF
cdr3_nt: TGTGCCAGCAGTTACGCGAGGAGTGAAGCTTTCTTT

clone_size: .
j_call: TRBJ1-1
v_call: TRBV4-1
d_call: .
cdr3_aa: CASSPLAGTSGTEAFF
cdr3_nt: TGCGCCAGCAGCCCTCTAGCCGGGACTTCGGGCACTGAAGCTTTCTTT

clone_size: .
j_call: TRBJ2-1
v_call: TRBV4-3
d_call: TRBD2
cdr3_aa: CASSHMTSASYNEQFF
cdr3_nt: TGCGCCAGCAGCCACATGACTAGCGCATCCTACAATGAGCAGTTCTTC

clone_size: .
j_call: TRBJ2-3
v_call: TRBV20-1
d_call: TRBD2
cdr3_aa: CSARWGLAGSTDAQYF
cdr3_nt: TGCAGTGCTCGCTGGGGACTAGCGGGGAGCACAGATGCGCAGTATTTT

clone_size: .
j_call: TRBJ2-5
v_call: TRBV2
d_call: .
cdr3_aa: CASTVFGAETQYF
cdr3_nt: TGTGCCAGCACAGTTTTCGGCGCGGAGACCCAGTACTTC

clone_size: many
j_call: TRBJ2-3
v_call: TRBV27
d_call: TRBD2
cdr3_aa: CASSPIGLAGADTQYF
cdr3_nt: TGTGCCAGCAGTCCGATTGGGCTAGCGGGCGCAGATACGCAGTATTTT

clone_size: many
j_call: TRBJ2-7
v_call: TRBV7-2
d_call: TRBD2
cdr3_aa: CASSPSGNPEQYF
cdr3_nt: TGTGCCAGCAGTCCTAGCGGTAACCCCGAGCAGTACTTC

clone_size: .
j_call: TRBJ1-1
v_call: TRBV7-9
d_call: .
cdr3_aa: CASSPQEEAWAFF
cdr3_nt: TGTGCCAGCAGCCCCCAGGAGGAGGCTTGGGCTTTCTTT

clone_size: .
j_call: TRBJ1-5
v_call: TRBV27
d_call: .
cdr3_aa: CASSSSTGPNQPQHF
cdr3_nt: TGTGCCAGCAGTTCGTCAACAGGACCCAATCAGCCCCAGCATTTT

clone_size: many
j_call: TRBJ2-7
v_call: TRBV28
d_call: .
cdr3_aa: CASSFRLYEQYF
cdr3_nt: TGTGCCAGCAGTTTCCGGCTTTACGAGCAGTACTTC

clone_size: .
j_call: TRBJ2-2
v_call: TRBV19
d_call: .
cdr3_aa: CASSPGVPEITGELFF
cdr3_nt: TGTGCCAGTAGTCCAGGGGTTCCCGAAATCACCGGGGAGCTGTTTTTT

clone_size: .
j_call: TRBJ2-1
v_call: TRBV29-1
d_call: .
cdr3_aa: CSVVGLSNSYNERFF
cdr3_nt: TGCAGCGTTGTCGGGCTTAGCAACTCCTACAATGAGCGGTTCTTC

clone_size: few
j_call: TRBJ2-5
v_call: TRBV20-1
d_call: .
cdr3_aa: CRVGGVADIHETQYF
cdr3_nt: TGCAGAGTGGGGGGAGTGGCAGATATCCACGAGACCCAGTACTTC

clone_size: many
j_call: TRBJ1-5
v_call: TRBV13
d_call: .
cdr3_aa: CASSWSLGNQPQHF
cdr3_nt: TGTGCCAGCAGCTGGAGTCTCGGGAATCAGCCCCAGCATTTT

clone_size: few
j_call: TRBJ1-1
v_call: TRBV6-5
d_call: .
cdr3_aa: CASSYGGTMDTEAFF
cdr3_nt: TGTGCCAGCAGTTACGGGGGAACTATGGACACTGAAGCTTTCTTT

clone_size: many
j_call: TRBJ2-3
v_call: TRBV20-1
d_call: TRBD1
cdr3_aa: CSATLDDRGSWDTQYF
cdr3_nt: TGCAGTGCTACGCTAGATGACAGGGGGTCTTGGGATACGCAGTATTTT

clone_size: .
j_call: TRBJ1-1
v_call: TRBV5-5
d_call: .
cdr3_aa: CASSFVGPEALF
cdr3_nt: TGTGCCAGCAGCTTTGTTGGGCCTGAAGCTCTCTTT

clone_size: few
j_call: TRBJ2-1
v_call: TRBV30
d_call: TRBD2
cdr3_aa: CAWSPGLGSHNEQFF
cdr3_nt: TGTGCCTGGAGTCCGGGACTAGGGTCTCACAATGAGCAGTTCTTC

clone_size: .
j_call: TRBJ1-5
v_call: TRBV7-8
d_call: TRBD1
cdr3_aa: CASSRHRGQPQHF
cdr3_nt: TGTGCCAGCAGCCGGCACAGGGGGCAGCCCCAGCATTTT